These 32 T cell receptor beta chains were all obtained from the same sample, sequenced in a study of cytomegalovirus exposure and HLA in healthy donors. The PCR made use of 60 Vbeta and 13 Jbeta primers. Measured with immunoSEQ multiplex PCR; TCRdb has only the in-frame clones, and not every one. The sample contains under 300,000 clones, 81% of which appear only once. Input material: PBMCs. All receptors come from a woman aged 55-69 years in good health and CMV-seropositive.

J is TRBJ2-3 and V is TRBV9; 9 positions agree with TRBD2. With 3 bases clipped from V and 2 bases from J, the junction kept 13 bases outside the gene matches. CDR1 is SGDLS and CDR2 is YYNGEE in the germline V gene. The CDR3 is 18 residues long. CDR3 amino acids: CASSERGGRASPTDTQYF. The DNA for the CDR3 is TGTGCCAGCAGCGAGAGGGGCGGGAGGGCCTCCCCCACAGATACGCAGTATTTT.

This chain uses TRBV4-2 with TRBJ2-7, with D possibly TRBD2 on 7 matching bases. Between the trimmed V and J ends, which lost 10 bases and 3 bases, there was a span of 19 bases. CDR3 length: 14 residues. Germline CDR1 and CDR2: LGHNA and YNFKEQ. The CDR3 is CAIPDAGGLYEQYF. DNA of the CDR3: TGTGCCATACCTGATGCCGGGGGGCTCTACGAGCAGTACTTC.

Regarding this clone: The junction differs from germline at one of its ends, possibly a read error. The CDR3 nucleotides read TGTTCCAGCAGCTTAGCCGAGGGTAGTGAAGCTTTCTTT. It specifies CSSSLAEGSEAFF. V usage is TRBV7-9 and J usage is TRBJ1-1, with unresolved D. The CDR3 extends over 13 amino acids. From germline, CDR1 is SEHNR and CDR2 FQNEAQ (reference sequence).

The CDR3 DNA reads as TGTGCCAGCAGCTTAACCGGGACAGAGAACTATGGCTACACCTTC. Amino acid sequence: CASSLTGTENYGYTF. The chain is built from TRBV7-3 and TRBJ1-2; 7 nucleotides line up with TRBD1. The CDR3 covers 15 residues. J lost 2 bases, V lost 0 bases, and 3 bases had no gene match. The germline CDR1 and CDR2 sequences are SGHTA and FQGTGA.

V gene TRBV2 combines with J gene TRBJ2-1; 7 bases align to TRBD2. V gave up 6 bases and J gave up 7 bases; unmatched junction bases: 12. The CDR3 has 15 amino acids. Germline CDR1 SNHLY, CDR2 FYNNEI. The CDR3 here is CASRAWPSGFNEQFF. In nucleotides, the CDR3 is TGTGCCAGCAGAGCCTGGCCTAGCGGATTTAATGAGCAGTTCTTC.

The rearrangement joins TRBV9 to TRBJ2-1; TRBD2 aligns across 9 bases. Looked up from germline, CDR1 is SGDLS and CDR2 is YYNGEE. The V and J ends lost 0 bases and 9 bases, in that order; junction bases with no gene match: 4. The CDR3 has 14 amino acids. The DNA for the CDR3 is TGTGCCAGCAGCGTAGTGGCGGGAGGGATTGAGCAGTTCTTC. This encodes CASSVVAGGIEQFF.

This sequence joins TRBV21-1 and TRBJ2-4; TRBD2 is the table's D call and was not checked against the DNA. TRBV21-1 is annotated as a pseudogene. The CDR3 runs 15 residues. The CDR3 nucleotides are TGTGCCAGCAGCAAAGTTTACGCAAGCTCTCTGGGAGGGTACTTC. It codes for CASSKVYASSLGGYF.

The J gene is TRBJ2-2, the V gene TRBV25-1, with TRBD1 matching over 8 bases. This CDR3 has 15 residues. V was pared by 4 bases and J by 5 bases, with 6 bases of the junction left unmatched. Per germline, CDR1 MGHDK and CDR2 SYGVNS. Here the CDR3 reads CASSGGQGPTGELFF. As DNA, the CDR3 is TGTGCCAGCAGTGGAGGACAGGGCCCTACCGGGGAGCTGTTTTTT.

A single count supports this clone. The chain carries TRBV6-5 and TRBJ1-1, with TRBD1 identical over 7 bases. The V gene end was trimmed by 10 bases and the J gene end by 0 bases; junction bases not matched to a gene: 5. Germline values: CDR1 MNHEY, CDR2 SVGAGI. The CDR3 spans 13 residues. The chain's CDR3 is CAIHRGMNTEAFF. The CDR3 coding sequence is TGTGCCATCCACAGGGGAATGAACACTGAAGCTTTCTTT.

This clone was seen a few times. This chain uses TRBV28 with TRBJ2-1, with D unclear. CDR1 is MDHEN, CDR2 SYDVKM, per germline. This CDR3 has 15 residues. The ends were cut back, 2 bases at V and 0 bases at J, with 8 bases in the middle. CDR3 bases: TGTGCCAGCAGTTTAGTCCCCAGCTCCTACAATGAGCAGTTCTTC. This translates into CASSLVPSSYNEQFF.

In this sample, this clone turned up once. The CDR3 reads CASAGGGVGELFF. The CDR3, as DNA: TGTGCCAGCGCCGGGGGGGGCGTCGGGGAGCTGTTTTTT. This chain joins TRBV19 and TRBJ2-2; TRBD2 matches at 8 bases. CDR3 length equals 13 residues. J lost 7 bases, V lost 9 bases, and 7 bases had no gene match. Germline CDR1 and CDR2: LNHDA and SQIVND (reference sequence).

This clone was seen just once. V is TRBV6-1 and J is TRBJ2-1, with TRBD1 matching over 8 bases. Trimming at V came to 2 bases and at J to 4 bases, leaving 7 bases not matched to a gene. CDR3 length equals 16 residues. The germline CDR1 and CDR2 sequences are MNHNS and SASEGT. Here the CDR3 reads CASSERAGGAYNEQFF. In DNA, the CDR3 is TGTGCCAGCAGTGAACGGGCAGGGGGCGCGTACAATGAGCAGTTCTTC.

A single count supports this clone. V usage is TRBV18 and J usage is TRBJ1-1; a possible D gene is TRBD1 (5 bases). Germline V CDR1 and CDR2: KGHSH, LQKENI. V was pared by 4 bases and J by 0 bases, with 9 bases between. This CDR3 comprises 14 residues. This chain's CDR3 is CASSLETVNTEAFF. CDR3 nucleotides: TGTGCCAGCTCACTAGAGACAGTGAACACTGAAGCTTTCTTT.

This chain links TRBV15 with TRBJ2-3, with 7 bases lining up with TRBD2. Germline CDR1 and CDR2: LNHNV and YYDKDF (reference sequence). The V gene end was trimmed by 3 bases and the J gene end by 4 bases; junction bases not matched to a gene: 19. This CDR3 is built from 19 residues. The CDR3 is CATSSSTGRAELYADTQYF. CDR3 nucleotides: TGTGCCACCAGCAGCTCTACTGGGAGGGCGGAGCTCTACGCAGATACGCAGTATTTT.

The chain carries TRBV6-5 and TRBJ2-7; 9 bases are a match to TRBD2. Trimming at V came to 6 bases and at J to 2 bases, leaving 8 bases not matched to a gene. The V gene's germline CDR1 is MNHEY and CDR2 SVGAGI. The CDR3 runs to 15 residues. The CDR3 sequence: CASSPQLAGTYEQYF. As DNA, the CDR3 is TGTGCCAGCAGCCCCCAGCTAGCGGGAACCTACGAGCAGTACTTC.

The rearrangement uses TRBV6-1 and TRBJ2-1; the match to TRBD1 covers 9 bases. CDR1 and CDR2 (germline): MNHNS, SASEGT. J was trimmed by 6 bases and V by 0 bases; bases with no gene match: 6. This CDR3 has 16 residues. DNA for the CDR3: TGTGCCAGCAGTGAAGCTGGACAGGGGTCGAGCAATGAGCAGTTCTTC. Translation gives CASSEAGQGSSNEQFF.

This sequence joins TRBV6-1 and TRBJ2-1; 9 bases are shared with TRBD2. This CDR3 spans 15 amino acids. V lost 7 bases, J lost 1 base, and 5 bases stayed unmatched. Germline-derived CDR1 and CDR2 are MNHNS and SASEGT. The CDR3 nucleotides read TGTGCCAGCAACCCTGCGGGGGGGTCCTACAATGAGCAGTTCTTC. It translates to CASNPAGGSYNEQFF.

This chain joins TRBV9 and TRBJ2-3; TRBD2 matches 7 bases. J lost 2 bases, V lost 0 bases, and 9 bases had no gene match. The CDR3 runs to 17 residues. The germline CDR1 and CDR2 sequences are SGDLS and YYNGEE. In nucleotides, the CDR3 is TGTGCCAGCAGCGTAGCCTCGGGGCGGGAGTTCACAGATACGCAGTATTTT. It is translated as CASSVASGREFTDTQYF.

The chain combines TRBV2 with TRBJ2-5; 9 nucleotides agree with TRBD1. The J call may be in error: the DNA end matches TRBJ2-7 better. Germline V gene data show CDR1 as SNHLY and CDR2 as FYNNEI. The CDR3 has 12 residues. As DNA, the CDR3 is TGTGCCAGCAGGGACAGGGGAGGCGAGCAGTACTTC. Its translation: CASRDRGGEQYF.

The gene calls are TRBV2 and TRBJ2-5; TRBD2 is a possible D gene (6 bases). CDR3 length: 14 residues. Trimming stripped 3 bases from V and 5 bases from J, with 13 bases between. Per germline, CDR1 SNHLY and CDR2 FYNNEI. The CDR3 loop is CASSDRGGRETQYF. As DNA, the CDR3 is TGTGCCAGCAGTGATCGGGGAGGTAGGGAGACCCAGTACTTC.

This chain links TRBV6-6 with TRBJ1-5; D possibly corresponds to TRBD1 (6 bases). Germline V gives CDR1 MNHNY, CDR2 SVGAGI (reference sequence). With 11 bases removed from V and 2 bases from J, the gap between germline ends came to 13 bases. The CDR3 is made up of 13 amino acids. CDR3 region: CAAGTWGNQPQHF. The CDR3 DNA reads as TGTGCCGCCGGGACATGGGGCAATCAGCCCCAGCATTTT.

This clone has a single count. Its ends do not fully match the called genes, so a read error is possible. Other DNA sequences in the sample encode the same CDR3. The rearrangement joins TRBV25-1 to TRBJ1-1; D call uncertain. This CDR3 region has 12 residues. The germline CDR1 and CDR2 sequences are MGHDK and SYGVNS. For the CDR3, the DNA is TGCGCCAGCAGTGTCCAGAACACTGAAGCTTTCTTT. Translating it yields CASSVQNTEAFF.

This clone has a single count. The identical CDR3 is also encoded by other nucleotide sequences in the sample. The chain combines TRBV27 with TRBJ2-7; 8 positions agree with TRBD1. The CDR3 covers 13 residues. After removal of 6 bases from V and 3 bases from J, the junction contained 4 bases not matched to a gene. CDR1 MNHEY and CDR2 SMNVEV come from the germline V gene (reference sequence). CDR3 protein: CASSLTGGYEQYF. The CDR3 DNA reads TGTGCCAGCAGCCTCACAGGGGGCTACGAGCAGTACTTC.

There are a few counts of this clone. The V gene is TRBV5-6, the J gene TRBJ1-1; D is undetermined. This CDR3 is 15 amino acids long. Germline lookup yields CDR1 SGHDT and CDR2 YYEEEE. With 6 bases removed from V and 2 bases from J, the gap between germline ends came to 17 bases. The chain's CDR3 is CASNRRQSGNTEAFF. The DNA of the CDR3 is TGTGCCAGCAACCGCCGACAATCAGGCAACACTGAAGCTTTCTTT.

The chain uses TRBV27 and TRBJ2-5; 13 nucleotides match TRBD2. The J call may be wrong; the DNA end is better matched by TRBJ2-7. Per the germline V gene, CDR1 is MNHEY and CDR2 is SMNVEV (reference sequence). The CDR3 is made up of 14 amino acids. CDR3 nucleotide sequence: TGTGCCAGCCGGGGACTAGCGGGGACCTACGAGCAGTACTTC. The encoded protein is CASRGLAGTYEQYF.

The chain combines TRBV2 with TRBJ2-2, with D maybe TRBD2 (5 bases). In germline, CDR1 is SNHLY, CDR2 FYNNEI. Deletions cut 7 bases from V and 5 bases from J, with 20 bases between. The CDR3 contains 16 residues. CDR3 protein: CASKEKADVGTGELFF. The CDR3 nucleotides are TGTGCCAGCAAGGAGAAAGCGGACGTGGGGACCGGGGAGCTGTTTTTT.

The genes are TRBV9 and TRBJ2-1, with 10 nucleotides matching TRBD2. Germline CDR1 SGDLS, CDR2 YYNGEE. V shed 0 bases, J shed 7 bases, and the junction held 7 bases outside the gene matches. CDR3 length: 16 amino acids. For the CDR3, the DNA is TGTGCCAGCAGCGTAGTCACAAGCGGGAGGGGTAATGAGCAGTTCTTC. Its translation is CASSVVTSGRGNEQFF.

CDR3 in amino acids: CASSSGQGAQPQHF. CDR3 bases: TGTGCCAGCAGTAGTGGACAGGGGGCGCAGCCCCAGCATTTT. The genes are TRBV28 and TRBJ1-5, with TRBD1 matching over 11 bases. The CDR3 is 14 amino acids. The J segment lost 7 bases and the V segment lost 5 bases, leaving 4 bases of the junction unmatched. Per the germline V gene, CDR1 is MDHEN and CDR2 is SYDVKM.

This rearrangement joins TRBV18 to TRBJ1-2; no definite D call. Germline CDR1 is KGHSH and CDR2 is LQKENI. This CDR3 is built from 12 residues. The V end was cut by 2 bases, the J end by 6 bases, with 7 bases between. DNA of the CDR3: TGTGCCAGCTCACCAGTTCTTAATGGCTACACCTTC. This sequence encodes CASSPVLNGYTF.

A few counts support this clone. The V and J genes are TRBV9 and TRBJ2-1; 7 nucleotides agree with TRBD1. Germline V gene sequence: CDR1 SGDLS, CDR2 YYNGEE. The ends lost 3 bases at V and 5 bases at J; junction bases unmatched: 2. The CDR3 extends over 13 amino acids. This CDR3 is CASSGGTDNEQFF. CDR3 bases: TGTGCCAGCAGCGGGGGGACAGACAATGAGCAGTTCTTC.

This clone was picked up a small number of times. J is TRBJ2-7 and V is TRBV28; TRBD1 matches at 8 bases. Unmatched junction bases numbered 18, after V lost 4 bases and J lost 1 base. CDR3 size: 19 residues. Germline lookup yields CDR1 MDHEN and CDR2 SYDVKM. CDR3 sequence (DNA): TGTGCCAGCAGTTGGCTTATAAATCAGGGACAGGTACGGTCCTACGAGCAGTACTTC. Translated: CASSWLINQGQVRSYEQYF.

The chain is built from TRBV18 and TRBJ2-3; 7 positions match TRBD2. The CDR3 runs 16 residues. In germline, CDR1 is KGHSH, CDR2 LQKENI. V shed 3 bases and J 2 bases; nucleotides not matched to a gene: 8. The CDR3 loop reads CASSPPQRGYTDTQYF. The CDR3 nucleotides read TGTGCCAGCTCACCCCCTCAGCGGGGTTACACAGATACGCAGTATTTT.